This TCR beta chain was sequenced for a study of T cells in Graves' hyperthyroidism and ophthalmopathy. At the level of the study: The blood sample was taken at first diagnosis, before treatment began.

Worth noting for this clonotype: No antigen is known for it.

Notes on the study in general: Ophthalmopathy onset followed model prediction by a median approximately 5.9 months. Appearing also in blood were most of the thyroid clonotypes expanded above 0.001. Ophthalmopathy stood apart from stable hyperthyroidism in a 13 V-J model.

TCR beta CDR3 regions were amplified from RNA transcripts. RT-PCR in the first round (using the HTBI primer set) targeted the TCR CDR3. TCRdb reprocessed the multiplex PCR reads with MiXCR, giving one entry per CDR3 protein. The table has over 500,000 distinct CDR3 sequences, 14% seen once. The CDR3 covers 15 residues. Germline V gene data show CDR1 as SGHAT and CDR2 as FQNNGV. V was cut by 5 bases and J by 0 bases, with 12 bases left in between. Specimen: blood. The chain carries TRBV11-2 and TRBJ2-3; D possibly corresponds to TRBD2 (6 bases). The receptor's source is a woman aged 40-49 years with Graves' hyperthyroidism. The CDR3 here is CASSRRDPSTDTQYF. DNA for the CDR3: TGTGCCAGCAGCCGGCGGGATCCTAGCACAGATACGCAGTATTTT.